What follows is one T cell receptor beta chain and its context. This table comes from immunoSEQ multiplex PCR, and its TCRdb copy is limited to in-frame clones, with some not included. The table has tens of thousands of clones, approximately 94% seen once. This CDR3 has 15 amino acids. The junction had 4 bases not matched to a gene; V was cut back by 2 bases and J by 0 bases. Germline CDR1 MNHEY, CDR2 SMNVEV (reference sequence). The data stem from a study of T cell changes during pregnancy in multiple sclerosis. This specimen was CD4+ T cells from peripheral blood mononuclear cells, taken in the second trimester of pregnancy. The clonotype comes from a female donor with multiple sclerosis, enrolled in a pregnancy study. The chain is built from TRBV27 and TRBJ2-7; TRBD1 matches at 7 bases. The DNA for the CDR3 is TGTGCCAGCAGTTTACAAGGGACAGACTCCTACGAGCAGTACTTC. Its translation is CASSLQGTDSYEQYF.